A single sample gave rise to the 9 T cell receptor beta chains below, sequenced in a study of CDR3 diversity in severe acne. Via MiXCR, TCRdb re-called the PCR reads, giving one row per CDR3 protein. The table records tens of thousands of distinct CDR3 sequences, about half of them present only once. Sequencing was done on a sample of blood. The origin of the receptors is a male donor with severe acne vulgaris.

The chain's CDR3 is CASSLVPLAGDRSYEQYF. The CDR3 nucleotides read TGTGCCAGCAGCTTAGTGCCGCTAGCGGGAGATCGATCCTACGAGCAGTACTTC. The chain has TRBV11-2 and TRBJ2-7, with 10 bases identical to TRBD2. This CDR3 is built from 18 residues. Germline V gene data show CDR1 as SGHAT and CDR2 as FQNNGV. Trimming at V came to 1 base and at J to 1 base, leaving 10 bases not matched to a gene.

The chain carries TRBV7-9 and TRBJ1-1; TRBD1 might be the D (6 bases). CDR1 is SEHNR and CDR2 is FQNEAQ in the germline V gene (reference sequence). Deletions cut 4 bases from V and 1 base from J, with 13 bases between. There are 15 residues in the CDR3. CDR3 nucleotide sequence: TGTGCCAGCAGCTCCCTAGGGGGGGAGAACACTGAAGCTTTCTTT. It codes for CASSSLGGENTEAFF.

In nucleotides, the CDR3 is TGTGCCAGCAGGTCGGAACAGGCTCACGGAGAGACCCAGTACTTC. It encodes CASRSEQAHGETQYF. V gene TRBV2 combines with J gene TRBJ2-5, with a possible D match to TRBD1 (5 bases). The V end lost 6 bases, the J end lost 4 bases, and 18 bases lay between the germline ends. This CDR3 has 15 residues. CDR1 SNHLY and CDR2 FYNNEI come from the germline V gene.

The chain couples TRBV4-2 to TRBJ2-7; D possibly uses TRBD1 or TRBD2 (5 bases each). V was shortened by 0 bases and J by 4 bases, with 25 bases between the two germline ends. Germline lookup yields CDR1 LGHNA and CDR2 YNFKEQ. This CDR3 is built from 19 residues. The CDR3 sequence is CASSQENPQRQGIGYEQYF. CDR3 nucleotide sequence: TGTGCCAGCAGCCAAGAAAACCCCCAGCGGCAGGGAATCGGATACGAGCAGTACTTC.

Only one count was recorded for this clonotype. V is TRBV2 and J is TRBJ1-4; a possible D gene is TRBD1 (5 bases). Germline V gives CDR1 SNHLY, CDR2 FYNNEI. Deletions cut 6 bases from V and 8 bases from J, with 10 bases between. This CDR3 has 12 residues. In DNA form, the CDR3 reads TGTGCCAGCAGGCCAGGGAGGGAAAAACTGTTTTTT. Translation: CASRPGREKLFF.

The table lists this clonotype with many counts. The chain combines TRBV7-9 with TRBJ2-5, with 11 bases fitting TRBD1. Germline CDR1 and CDR2: SEHNR and FQNEAQ (reference sequence). V lost 4 bases and J lost 5; bases outside the gene matches: 3. There are 14 residues in the CDR3. CDR3 bases: TGTGCCAGCAGCTCGGGACAGGGGGGGGAGACCCAGTACTTC. Its translation is CASSSGQGGETQYF.

V usage is TRBV15 and J usage is TRBJ2-7, with 8 bases aligning to TRBD1. The CDR3 has 17 residues. The V gene's germline CDR1 is LNHNV and CDR2 YYDKDF (reference sequence). V gave up 5 bases and J gave up 5 bases; unmatched junction bases: 17. Written as DNA, the CDR3 is TGTGCCACCAGCGTGACTCTATCCGGGACAGGAAAACACGAGCAGTACTTC. It is translated as CATSVTLSGTGKHEQYF.

At least ten counts were recorded for this clonotype. The V and J genes are TRBV7-2 and TRBJ1-1; D remains unclear. The germline V and J ends were trimmed by 1 base and 1 base, with 4 bases remaining between them. The CDR3 is made up of 13 amino acids. Germline CDR1 is SGHTA and CDR2 is FQGNSA. The CDR3 reads CASSLGRNTEAFF. Written as DNA, the CDR3 is TGTGCCAGCAGCTTAGGGCGGAACACTGAAGCTTTCTTT.

The chain combines TRBV6-6 with TRBJ2-3; 8 positions match TRBD1. The junction had 5 bases not matched to a gene; V was cut back by 4 bases and J by 5 bases. CDR1 is MNHNY, CDR2 SVGAGI, per germline (reference sequence). CDR3 size: 14 residues. In nucleotides, the CDR3 is TGTGCCAGCAGTTTCCCAGGGGGCGTAGATACGCAGTATTTT. Residues: CASSFPGGVDTQYF.